This T cell receptor beta chain is from a study of identical twins. TCRdb fed the 5' RACE reads into MiXCR, producing one record per CDR3 protein. In the table there are a few hundred thousand distinct CDR3 sequences, approximately 16% of which are singletons. Study-level results: Researchers reported weaker excess twin sharing in beta out-of-frame sequences.

This clonotype appeared a single time. Its specificity is not known. CDR1 is KGHSH, CDR2 LQKENI, per germline. The ends lost 0 bases at V and 0 bases at J; junction bases unmatched: 2. This CDR3 comprises 15 residues. Separately, the same data were catalogued under a study of yellow fever vaccine responses in identical twins. That source notes: Vaccine T cell responses of twins reportedly seemed partly convergent and partly personalized.

The chain joins TRBV18 to TRBJ2-7; 7 bases are shared with TRBD1. The source is a young woman in good health. The source material was CD4+ T cells sorted from blood. In nucleotides, the CDR3 is TGTGCCAGCTCACCACCGAGGGGGCCCTCCTACGAGCAGTACTTC. Protein: CASSPPRGPSYEQYF.